The 21 T cell receptor beta chains in this list originate from one sample, sequenced in a study of tumor-infiltrating lymphocytes in primary liver carcinoma. The researchers produced TCR beta cDNA from roughly 550 ng total RNA with a constant-region primer. Three nested multiplex PCR rounds of slightly modified ARM-PCR generated TCR beta libraries. In the first two PCR rounds, TRBV1-TRBV30 forward primers were paired with a C-beta reverse primer, and each round lasted around 10 cycles. From the multiplex PCR reads, TCRdb called clonotypes with MiXCR, one entry per CDR3 protein. Seen here are roughly 120,000 distinct CDR3 sequences, 60% to 75% observed once, and the top ten hold 8.4%. Joint extraction of RNA and DNA used about 17-32 mg of bulk tissue that was unsorted. Sequencing was performed on liver tumor tissue from sampling region 3. The subset: tumor region T3, left-lateral pole. These receptors originate from an older woman with primary liver carcinoma and hepatitis B virus infection.

This chain joins TRBV11-2 and TRBJ2-2; D gene unclear. Deletions cut 0 bases from V and 7 bases from J, with 12 bases between. The CDR3 has 15 residues. Germline CDR1 and CDR2: SGHAT and FQNNGV. The DNA of the CDR3 is TGTGCCAGCAGCTTAGAGCCAGGCATCAACGGGGAGCTGTTTTTT. It yields the protein CASSLEPGINGELFF.

A few counts support this clonotype. The chain recombines TRBV18 with TRBJ2-1; 9 bases fit TRBD2. The CDR3 has 15 residues. The germline CDR1 and CDR2 sequences are KGHSH and LQKENI. Trimming at V came to 4 bases and at J to 9 bases, leaving 10 bases not matched to a gene. CDR3 amino acids: CASSRNSGSESEQFF. CDR3 nucleotides: TGTGCCAGCTCACGAAATAGCGGGAGTGAGAGTGAGCAGTTCTTC. Full variable domain (rest looked up from reference TRBV18 and TRBJ2-1): NAGVMQNPRHLVRRRGQEARLRCSPMKGHSHVYWYRQLPEEGLKFMVYLQKENIIDESGMPKERFSAEFPKEGPSILRIQQVVRGDSAAYFCASSRNSGSESEQFFGPGTRLTVL.

Comment on this clonotype: This may arise from a read error, as a much more abundant clone is one base away. The chain employs TRBV30 and TRBJ1-5; D is perhaps TRBD1 (5 bases). CDR1 GTSNPN and CDR2 SVGIG come from the germline V gene (reference sequence). The CDR3 contains 13 residues. Trimming removed 2 bases at V and 6 bases at J, with 11 bases between. CDR3: CAWSHGGTQPQHF. CDR3 in DNA: TGTGCCTGGAGTCACGGGGGTACTCAGCCCCAGCATTTT.

The CDR3 nucleotides are TGTGCCAGCAGCTTAAAAGGGGGTGCGGGGGCCAACGTCCTGACTTTC. It yields the protein CASSLKGGAGANVLTF. This rearrangement joins TRBV7-3 to TRBJ2-6; TRBD1 might be the D (6 bases). With 1 base removed from V and 4 bases from J, the gap between germline ends came to 11 bases. In germline, CDR1 is SGHTA, CDR2 FQGTGA. This CDR3 is 16 amino acids long.

The table lists this clonotype with many counts. The J gene is TRBJ1-2, the V gene TRBV28; tentatively, D is TRBD1 (5 bases). CDR1 and CDR2 from the germline V gene are MDHEN and SYDVKM. This CDR3 has 14 residues. Deletions cut 3 bases from V and 7 bases from J, with 15 bases between. CDR3 in amino acids: CASSFPRPQGGYTF. CDR3 sequence (DNA): TGTGCCAGCAGTTTCCCAAGGCCCCAGGGTGGCTACACCTTC.

In the case of this clonotype: This clone may be a read error of a much larger clone one base away. This likely comes from a read error, as the CDR3 has no conserved phenylalanine or tryptophan at its end. The chain has TRBV29-1 and TRBJ2-5; TRBD2 matches at 10 bases. The germline V gene has CDR1 SQVTM and CDR2 ANQGSEA. Trimming at V came to 7 bases and at J to 5 bases, leaving 16 bases not matched to a gene. The CDR3 spans 16 residues. The CDR3 here is CSGNSGTSVFLETQYL. The CDR3 DNA is TGCAGCGGGAATTCCGGGACTAGCGTTTTTTTGGAGACCCAGTACTTA.

A remark on this clonotype: Since no conserved phenylalanine or tryptophan closes the CDR3, a read error is the likely cause. The DNA is left out, because the CDR3 cannot be placed on it with certainty; the CDR3 is given as TCRdb lists it. The chain has TRBV29-1 and TRBJ2-7; the table calls TRBD2, which could not be checked here. CDR1 and CDR2 from the germline V gene are SQVTM and ANQGSEA. The CDR3 is 13 residues long, ends included. This CDR3 is CSVEGGLADEQYL.

This clonotype has ten or more counts. The CDR3 here is CASSRLAGEQYF. The CDR3 nucleotides are TGTGCCAGCAGTAGACTAGCGGGAGAGCAGTACTTC. The rearrangement joins TRBV6-5 to TRBJ2-7, with 11 bases aligning to TRBD2. The germline V gene has CDR1 MNHEY and CDR2 SVGAGI. The V and J ends lost 5 bases and 7 bases, in that order; junction bases with no gene match: 1. The CDR3 is 12 residues long.

This clonotype has only one observation. A clone one base away is much larger, so this may be a read error. This chain uses TRBV29-1 with TRBJ2-3, with 10 bases fitting TRBD1. The length of the CDR3 is 16 residues. The junction had 11 bases not matched to a gene; V was cut back by 3 bases and J by 5 bases. Germline CDR1 reads SQVTM; CDR2 reads ANQGSEA. The CDR3 DNA sequence: TGCAGCGTTGAGCCGAGACAGGGGGCGGTCATAGATACGCAGTATTTT. It specifies CSVEPRQGAVIDTQYF.

In this sample, this clonotype turned up a few times. This sequence joins TRBV11-2 and TRBJ2-5; TRBD2 is a possible D gene (5 bases). CDR3 size: 16 residues. CDR1 is SGHAT and CDR2 is FQNNGV in the germline V gene. V lost 1 base to trimming and J lost 7 bases, with 19 bases between them. CDR3 residues: CASSLGFSPSGGTQYF. The CDR3, as DNA: TGTGCCAGCAGCTTAGGATTTTCGCCCAGCGGAGGGACCCAGTACTTC.

This clonotype was counted many times. This sequence joins TRBV6-6 and TRBJ2-1, with 9 bases lining up with TRBD2. The CDR3 consists of 19 residues. Trimming at V came to 0 bases and at J to 5 bases, leaving 14 bases not matched to a gene. Germline values: CDR1 MNHNY, CDR2 SVGAGI (reference sequence). The CDR3 DNA follows: TGTGCCAGCAGTTACTCGACTAGCGGACGCCTAGGTCGGAACAATGAGCAGTTCTTC. Amino acids: CASSYSTSGRLGRNNEQFF.

There are a few counts of this clonotype. The junction departs from germline at one end; a sequencing error may be responsible. V gene TRBV11-2 combines with J gene TRBJ2-1; D is perhaps TRBD1 or TRBD2 (5 bases each). The CDR3 runs 14 residues. Germline assignment: CDR1 SGHAT and CDR2 FQNNGV. The CDR3 is CARSLGPGLTGQFF. In DNA form, the CDR3 reads TGTGCCAGGAGCTTAGGTCCGGGGCTAACGGGACAGTTCTTC. The complete variable domain, with remaining parts taken from reference TRBV11-2 and TRBJ2-1, reads EAGVAQSPRYKIIEKRQSVAFWCNPISGHATLYWYQQILGQGPKLLIQFQNNGVVDDSQLPKDRFSAERLKGVDSTLKIQPAKLEDSAVYLCARSLGPGLTGQFFGPGTRLTVL.

A note on this clonotype: Germline and junction disagree at one end, which may indicate a read error. The chain has TRBV11-2 and TRBJ2-3; a possible D gene is TRBD2 (7 bases). CDR3 length: 19 residues. Germline V gene data show CDR1 as SGHAT and CDR2 as FQNNGV. The CDR3 here is CASSPERGGDSVRTDTQYF. The CDR3, as DNA: TGTGCCAGCAGCCCCGAGAGGGGGGGAGATAGCGTCCGCACAGATACACAGTATTTT.

As regards this clonotype: A much more abundant neighbour one base away suggests this may be a read error. The chain is built from TRBV28 and TRBJ2-5; no firm D call. The CDR3 totals 14 residues. CDR1 is MDHEN and CDR2 is SYDVKM in the germline V gene. The chain's CDR3 is CASSLDATPETHYF. In DNA, the CDR3 is TGTGCCAGCAGTTTAGATGCGACTCCTGAGACCCATTACTTC.

Concerning this clonotype itself: One end of the junction is discordant with germline, which a read error may explain. The CDR3 is CASRLELPTDTQYF. The CDR3 region has the DNA TGTGCCAGCAGACTGGAACTGCCCACAGATACGCAATATTTT. This chain connects TRBV11-2 to TRBJ2-3; D unresolved. The CDR3 covers 14 residues. Per germline, CDR1 SGHAT and CDR2 FQNNGV. Full variable domain (outside the CDR3, taken from reference TRBV11-2 and TRBJ2-3): EAGVAQSPRYKIIEKRQSVAFWCNPISGHATLYWYQQILGQGPKLLIQFQNNGVVDDSQLPKDRFSAERLKGVDSTLKIQPAKLEDSAVYLCASRLELPTDTQYFGPGTRLTVL.

This clonotype was seen more than once but under ten times. This chain joins TRBV5-1 and TRBJ2-7, with 8 bases fitting TRBD1. Losses at the gene ends were 2 bases for V and 4 bases for J; bases not matched to a gene: 2. This CDR3 is built from 13 residues. Germline values: CDR1 SGHRS, CDR2 YFSETQ. CDR3 DNA: TGCGCCAGCAGCTTCAGGGGGCAGTACGAGCAGTACTTC. It is translated as CASSFRGQYEQYF.

The rearrangement links TRBV28 to TRBJ1-2, with D uncertain. The V end was cut by 7 bases, the J end by 2 bases, with 8 bases between. CDR3 length: 12 residues. Germline loops: CDR1 MDHEN, CDR2 SYDVKM. The CDR3 DNA is TGTGCCAGCATGAACAGAAACTATGGCTACACCTTC. This encodes CASMNRNYGYTF.

With regard to this clonotype: The junction and the germline gene differ at one end; a read error may be behind it. This chain links TRBV12-5 with TRBJ1-6; 7 bases line up with TRBD1. This CDR3 comprises 17 residues. Germline loops: CDR1 LGHNT, CDR2 FRNRAP. The CDR3 DNA follows: TGTGCTAGTGGTTCAAAACAGGGGAGCTCCTATAATTCGCCCCTCCACTTT. Translation: CASGSKQGSSYNSPLHF.

This rearrangement joins TRBV2 to TRBJ2-5; the match to TRBD2 covers 8 bases. The CDR3 covers 15 residues. Germline CDR1 and CDR2: SNHLY and FYNNEI. With 6 bases clipped from V and 5 bases from J, the junction kept 11 bases outside the gene matches. The CDR3 loop is CASSDGTSRLETQYF. The CDR3 nucleotides read TGTGCCAGCAGCGACGGGACTAGTCGTTTGGAGACCCAGTACTTC.

This clonotype was seen only a few times. A much bigger clone sits one base away, suggesting this may be a read error. The rearrangement links TRBV4-1 to TRBJ2-6; 7 bases are a match to TRBD1. The CDR3 runs 15 residues. Germline assignment: CDR1 MGHRA and CDR2 YSYEKL. Trimming cost V 8 bases and J 2 bases; bases outside gene matches: 6. This CDR3 is CASGPGTAGANVLTF. CDR3 nucleotide sequence: TGCGCCAGCGGCCCGGGGACAGCTGGGGCCAACGTCCTGACTTTC.

This clonotype was recorded only once. Compared with germline, one end of the junction differs, possibly owing to a read error. The chain employs TRBV11-2 and TRBJ2-2, with D tentatively TRBD2 (7 bases). Germline V CDR1 and CDR2: SGHAT, FQNNGV. This CDR3 is 16 amino acids long. The CDR3: CASSRGVGVRTGGLLF. The CDR3 nucleotides read TGTGCCAGCAGCCGCGGCGTGGGGGTTCGGACCGGGGGGCTGTTGTTT. Using reference TRBV11-2 and TRBJ2-2 for the parts outside the CDR3, the full variable domain is EAGVAQSPRYKIIEKRQSVAFWCNPISGHATLYWYQQILGQGPKLLIQFQNNGVVDDSQLPKDRFSAERLKGVDSTLKIQPAKLEDSAVYLCASSRGVGVRTGGLLFGEGSRLTVL.